Shown below are 18 T cell receptor beta chains from a single sample sequenced in a study of blood T cell repertoires in COVID-19. Only in-frame clones appear in the TCRdb table, and some are missing; sequencing was by immunoSEQ multiplex PCR. This sample has about 59,000 clones; 80% occur once, and the top ten carry more than 7%. Sequenced: peripheral blood. These receptors came from a man between 60 and 75 years old with acute or convalescent COVID-19.

The chain joins TRBV6-5 to TRBJ1-4; 9 nucleotides line up with TRBD1. The V and J ends lost 8 bases and 8 bases, in that order; junction bases with no gene match: 9. Germline CDR1 is MNHEY and CDR2 is SVGAGI. The CDR3 has 14 residues. CDR3 sequence: CASSADRGSEKLFF. In DNA, the CDR3 is TGTGCCAGCTCCGCGGACAGGGGATCAGAAAAACTGTTTTTT.

The chain carries TRBV5-1 and TRBJ2-2, with 10 bases lining up with TRBD1. The CDR3 runs 18 residues. Per germline, CDR1 SGHRS and CDR2 YFSETQ. V lost 2 bases, J lost 6 bases, and 13 bases stayed unmatched. As DNA, the CDR3 is TGCGCCAGCAGCTTACAAAAAGCCGGGACAGGGGTCGCCGGGGAGCTGTTTTTT. Amino acid sequence: CASSLQKAGTGVAGELFF.

The chain carries TRBV11-2 and TRBJ1-6, with TRBD1 matching over 9 bases. V was clipped by 1 base and J by 9 bases; unmatched bases: 4. This CDR3 is 15 amino acids long. The V gene's germline CDR1 is SGHAT and CDR2 FQNNGV. DNA of the CDR3: TGTGCCAGCAGCTTAGCAGGACAGGGGTCTTCACCCCTCCACTTT. Translation: CASSLAGQGSSPLHF.

The rearrangement uses TRBV14 and TRBJ2-3; 12 positions agree with TRBD1. Germline V gives CDR1 SGHDN, CDR2 FVKESK. Trimming took 3 bases from V and 3 from J; bases not matched to a gene: 10. The CDR3 is 18 residues long. The CDR3 here is CASSHRDRGRVATDTQYF. The CDR3 nucleotides read TGTGCCAGCAGCCACCGGGACAGGGGGCGTGTGGCGACAGATACGCAGTATTTT. The whole variable domain, remainder taken from reference TRBV14 and TRBJ2-3, is EAGVTQFPSHSVIEKGQTVTLRCDPISGHDNLYWYRRVMGKEIKFLLHFVKESKQDESGMPNNRFLAERTGGTYSTLKVQPAELEDSGVYFCASSHRDRGRVATDTQYFGPGTRLTVL.

In DNA, the CDR3 is TGTGCCAGCAGTCAGGGACAGGGTGGCGAGACCCAGTACTTC. This gives the protein CASSQGQGGETQYF. V gene TRBV6-5 combines with J gene TRBJ2-5; TRBD1 agrees at 9 bases. This CDR3 region has 14 residues. Germline V gives CDR1 MNHEY, CDR2 SVGAGI. V shed 5 bases and J 5 bases; nucleotides not matched to a gene: 6.

The chain couples TRBV7-9 to TRBJ2-7; 7 bases agree with TRBD1. Germline CDR1 and CDR2: SEHNR and FQNEAQ (reference sequence). Germline trimming cut 5 bases from V and 4 bases from J; bases unmatched to any gene: 11. The CDR3 runs to 15 residues. CDR3 amino acids: CASSPGTELRYEQYF. CDR3 DNA sequence: TGTGCCAGCAGCCCGGGGACAGAATTACGTTACGAGCAGTACTTC.

The chain uses TRBV6-5 and TRBJ2-5, with 11 bases lining up with TRBD1. Germline V CDR1 and CDR2: MNHEY, SVGAGI. The length of the CDR3 is 13 residues. With 6 bases clipped from V and 7 bases from J, the junction kept 4 bases outside the gene matches. The CDR3 sequence: CASSRDRGRTQYF. The DNA of the CDR3 is TGTGCCAGCAGCAGGGACAGGGGGAGGACCCAGTACTTC.

The J gene is TRBJ2-1, the V gene TRBV5-4; D not resolved. This CDR3 contains 16 residues. Germline V CDR1 and CDR2: SGHNT, YYREEE (reference sequence). V was clipped by 0 bases and J by 0 bases, with 10 bases between them. For the CDR3, the DNA is TGTGCCAGCAGCTTGGGGCAGGCTTACTCCTACAATGAGCAGTTCTTC. As protein: CASSLGQAYSYNEQFF.

This clone was recorded a few times. The chain uses TRBV20-1 and TRBJ2-7, with no clear D. Per the germline V gene, CDR1 is DFQATT and CDR2 is SNEGSKA (reference sequence). This CDR3 spans 10 amino acids. Deletions cut 2 bases from V and 7 bases from J, with 6 bases between. The CDR3, as DNA: TGCAGTGCTAGACAACTGGAGCAGTACTTC. This encodes CSARQLEQYF.

This chain connects TRBV12-3 or TRBV12-4 to TRBJ2-5; 8 positions agree with TRBD2. After removal of 4 bases from V and 5 bases from J, the junction contained 3 bases not matched to a gene. This CDR3 has 13 amino acids. For the CDR3, the DNA is TGTGCCAGCAGTTATGGACTAGCTGAGACCCAGTACTTC. Protein sequence: CASSYGLAETQYF.

This clone has a single count. The genes are TRBV7-8 and TRBJ1-4; 8 bases are a match to TRBD1. The V gene end was trimmed by 5 bases and the J gene end by 4 bases; junction bases not matched to a gene: 3. CDR3 size: 14 residues. Germline-derived CDR1 and CDR2 are SGHVS and FQNEAQ. For the CDR3, the DNA is TGTGCCAGCAGCCGACAGGGGCTTAATGAAAAACTGTTTTTT. It translates to CASSRQGLNEKLFF.

This clone was counted only a few times. The chain uses TRBV16 and TRBJ2-3; D uncertain. The ends were cut back, 4 bases at V and 2 bases at J, with 7 bases in the middle. Germline V gene lookup returns CDR1 KGHSY and CDR2 FQNENV. The CDR3 length is 13 residues. For the CDR3, the DNA is TGTGCCAGCAGCCCCCAGAACACAGATACGCAGTATTTT. This encodes CASSPQNTDTQYF.

This sequence joins TRBV19 and TRBJ1-2, with 7 bases lining up with TRBD1. With V trimmed by 3 bases and J by 1 base, 8 bases remained unmatched. The germline V gene has CDR1 LNHDA and CDR2 SQIVND (reference sequence). CDR3 length: 16 amino acids. DNA of the CDR3: TGTGCCAGTAGTATTCCCGGCGGGACAGTTAACTATGGCTACACCTTC. Protein product: CASSIPGGTVNYGYTF.

This clone appeared a few times. The J gene is TRBJ1-2, the V gene TRBV19; tentatively, D is TRBD1 (6 bases). Trimming took off 3 bases at V and 10 bases at J, with 12 bases between the two ends. Per the germline V gene, CDR1 is LNHDA and CDR2 is SQIVND (reference sequence). This CDR3 has 12 residues. The CDR3 protein is CASSIMGAHYTF. The CDR3 nucleotides read TGTGCCAGTAGTATTATGGGGGCCCACTACACCTTC.

This rearrangement joins TRBV28 to TRBJ1-2; D remains ambiguous. From germline, CDR1 is MDHEN and CDR2 SYDVKM. Trimming removed 5 bases from V and 3 bases from J, with 7 bases in between. The CDR3 covers 12 residues. CDR3 in amino acids: CASSLLDYGYTF. CDR3 coding DNA: TGTGCCAGCAGTCTCCTCGACTATGGCTACACCTTC.

The chain carries TRBV28 and TRBJ1-1; 9 bases are shared with TRBD1. J gave up 0 bases and V 6 bases, and 8 bases lay outside the gene matches. The CDR3 length is 16 residues. Germline V lookup: CDR1 MDHEN, CDR2 SYDVKM. CDR3 amino acids: CASSVPGQGLNTEAFF. In DNA form, the CDR3 reads TGTGCCAGCAGCGTCCCGGGACAGGGACTGAACACTGAAGCTTTCTTT. Full variable domain (remainder filled in from reference TRBV28 and TRBJ1-1): DVKVTQSSRYLVKRTGEKVFLECVQDMDHENMFWYRQDPGLGLRLIYFSYDVKMKEKGDIPEGYSVSREKKERFSLILESASTNQTSMYLCASSVPGQGLNTEAFFGQGTRLTVV.

The chain uses TRBV19 and TRBJ1-1, with 8 bases that match TRBD1. The CDR3 sequence is 15 residues long. Germline V gene data show CDR1 as LNHDA and CDR2 as SQIVND (reference sequence). V gave up 3 bases and J gave up 0 bases; unmatched junction bases: 3. The CDR3 nucleotides are TGTGCCAGTAGTATCGGACAGGGAGTGAACACTGAAGCTTTCTTT. Protein: CASSIGQGVNTEAFF.

The V gene is TRBV3-1 (or the pseudogene TRBV3-2), the J gene TRBJ2-3, with 11 bases identical to TRBD2. The CDR3 has 16 amino acids. CDR1 is LGHDT and CDR2 is YNNKEL in the germline V gene (reference sequence). With V trimmed by 1 base and J by 3 bases, 3 bases remained unmatched. The CDR3 spells CASSQVAGGPTDTQYF. CDR3 nucleotide sequence: TGTGCCAGCAGCCAAGTAGCGGGGGGGCCTACAGATACGCAGTATTTT.